This TCR beta chain stems from a study of CD8 T cells in ankylosing spondylitis. Study-wide findings and caveats: Blood of patients with ankylosing spondylitis appeared to be characterized by a TCR beta motif of eight highly homologous variants. According to the report, clones linked to the disease were significantly enriched in matched synovial fluid samples taken from ankylosing spondylitis patients. Disease-linked clones had a CD8+ phenotype and relatively low frequency in peripheral blood. Earlier work had already found some motif variants in reactive arthritis synovial fluid and blood.

As to this clonotype: Its target is not known.

CDR3 length: 17 residues. V was cut by 1 base and J by 1 base, with 15 bases left in between. Germline values: CDR1 LGHNA, CDR2 YSLEER. Scientists made TCR beta libraries using quantitative 5'-RACE with molecular barcodes. Each CDR3 protein is one row after TCRdb ran MiXCR on the 5' RACE reads. The sample contains roughly 700,000 distinct CDR3 sequences, under 20% of which appear only once. The sequencing sample was made of blood, either unsorted or a sorted T cell fraction (not recorded which). This rearrangement joins TRBV4-3 to TRBJ2-3; D is perhaps TRBD1 or TRBD2 (6 bases each). This clonotype was sampled from a male donor with ankylosing spondylitis. The CDR3 bases are TGCGCCAGCAGCCAAGGGGGGGCTAGCATCGGCACAGATACGCAGTATTTT. As protein: CASSQGGASIGTDTQYF.